Listed below are T cell receptor beta chains from one sample, sequenced in a study of memory CD4+ T cells and cytomegalovirus serostatus. Sequencing used immunoSEQ multiplex PCR; TCRdb keeps in-frame clones, though not all of them. The table has roughly 86,000 clones, about 80% seen once. Sequencing was carried out using memory CD4+ T cells from blood. The receptors derive from an adult in good health and CMV-seropositive. The CDR3 runs from the conserved cysteine through the conserved F or W. Each record gives: D gene, clone size, J gene, V gene, CDR3 protein, CDR3 DNA. A D gene is named only where the DNA matches it firmly. A clone size is listed for some rows: how often the clone was seen (once, few, many), or a class if it is expanded.

D gene: TRBD1
clone size: .
J gene: TRBJ2-5
V gene: TRBV7-9
CDR3 protein: CASSVRQGFIQETQYF
CDR3 DNA: TGTGCCAGCAGCGTCAGACAGGGTTTTATTCAAGAGACCCAGTACTTC

D gene: .
clone size: once
J gene: TRBJ1-2
V gene: TRBV5-4
CDR3 protein: CASSPYGRANYGYTF
CDR3 DNA: TGTGCCAGCAGCCCCTATGGGAGAGCTAACTATGGCTACACCTTC

D gene: .
clone size: .
J gene: TRBJ1-5
V gene: TRBV28
CDR3 protein: CASSADLSNQPQHF
CDR3 DNA: TGTGCCAGCAGTGCGGATTTGAGCAATCAGCCCCAGCATTTT

D gene: .
clone size: .
J gene: TRBJ2-7
V gene: TRBV18
CDR3 protein: CASSLSYGGNEQYF
CDR3 DNA: TGTGCCAGCTCCCTATCCTACGGGGGCAACGAGCAGTACTTC

D gene: TRBD1
clone size: .
J gene: TRBJ2-7
V gene: TRBV19
CDR3 protein: CASSSGTDYEQYF
CDR3 DNA: TGTGCCAGTAGCTCCGGGACAGACTACGAGCAGTACTTC

D gene: .
clone size: .
J gene: TRBJ2-1
V gene: TRBV9
CDR3 protein: CASSVRGGNEQFF
CDR3 DNA: TGTGCCAGCAGCGTCAGGGGTGGGAATGAGCAGTTCTTC

D gene: .
clone size: .
J gene: TRBJ2-3
V gene: TRBV11-2
CDR3 protein: CASSPNSQRTDTQYF
CDR3 DNA: TGTGCCAGCAGCCCCAATTCCCAGAGGACAGATACGCAGTATTTT

D gene: TRBD2
clone size: .
J gene: TRBJ2-1
V gene: TRBV7-8
CDR3 protein: CASSLDSGGANEQFF
CDR3 DNA: TGTGCCAGCAGCTTAGATAGCGGGGGAGCTAATGAGCAGTTCTTC

D gene: .
clone size: .
J gene: TRBJ1-2
V gene: TRBV30
CDR3 protein: CAWSPTTGDGYTF
CDR3 DNA: TGTGCCTGGAGTCCTACTACGGGGGATGGCTACACCTTC

D gene: .
clone size: .
J gene: TRBJ2-6
V gene: TRBV4-3
CDR3 protein: CASSQDIGGAGANVLTF
CDR3 DNA: TGCGCCAGCAGCCAAGATATAGGAGGGGCTGGGGCCAACGTCCTGACTTTC

D gene: .
clone size: few
J gene: TRBJ1-5
V gene: TRBV10-3
CDR3 protein: CAISDMGANQPQHF
CDR3 DNA: TGTGCCATCAGTGATATGGGGGCCAATCAGCCCCAGCATTTT

D gene: TRBD1
clone size: .
J gene: TRBJ1-2
V gene: TRBV28
CDR3 protein: CASRRGQGTFYGYTF
CDR3 DNA: TGTGCCAGCAGACGTGGACAGGGCACTTTCTATGGCTACACCTTC

D gene: .
clone size: .
J gene: TRBJ1-5
V gene: TRBV15
CDR3 protein: CATSNTNRELYQPQHF
CDR3 DNA: TGTGCCACCAGCAATACCAACAGGGAACTTTATCAGCCCCAGCATTTT

D gene: .
clone size: .
J gene: TRBJ1-3
V gene: TRBV9
CDR3 protein: CASSVAGVTGNTIYF
CDR3 DNA: TGTGCCAGCAGCGTAGCCGGGGTAACTGGAAACACCATATATTTT

D gene: .
clone size: .
J gene: TRBJ2-1
V gene: TRBV11-2
CDR3 protein: CATAQGTGNNEQFF
CDR3 DNA: TGTGCCACCGCCCAGGGGACCGGCAACAATGAGCAGTTCTTC

D gene: TRBD1
clone size: .
J gene: TRBJ2-7
V gene: TRBV27
CDR3 protein: CASSYGQGAFYEQYF
CDR3 DNA: TGTGCCAGCAGCTACGGACAGGGGGCATTTTACGAGCAGTACTTC